These T cell receptor beta chains were read from a single sample in a study of blood T cell repertoires in COVID-19. Method: immunoSEQ multiplex PCR; TCRdb's copy keeps in-frame clones and lacks some. The sample gives roughly 160,000 clones, around 83% of which show up once; approximately 19% is in the top ten. Sequenced sample: peripheral blood. Receptors were obtained from a woman between 70 and 85 years old who had recovered from COVID-19. Each CDR3 is given with its conserved first and last residue. D genes are given only for firm matches. Clone size is given for some rows only: seen once, a few or many times, or a class if the clone is expanded.

V gene,J gene,D gene,clone size,CDR3 protein,CDR3 DNA
TRBV27,TRBJ2-1,TRBD2,NA,CASTRAGGLVNEQFF,TGTGCCAGCACCCGGGCGGGGGGGCTGGTCAATGAGCAGTTCTTC
TRBV18,TRBJ1-1,TRBD1,NA,CASSDRAGGNTEAFF,TGTGCCAGCTCAGACAGGGCCGGGGGAAACACTGAAGCTTTCTTT
TRBV24-1,TRBJ1-1,TRBD1,NA,CATTSDRGGKAFF,TGTGCCACCACCTCCGACAGGGGGGGGAAAGCTTTCTTT
TRBV4-1,TRBJ1-5,NA,once,CASSPRARTQYSNQPQHF,TGCGCCAGCAGCCCCAGGGCGAGGACACAATATAGCAATCAGCCCCAGCATTTT
TRBV2,TRBJ2-6,NA,NA,CASRGPGANVLTF,TGTGCCAGCAGGGGCCCAGGGGCCAACGTCCTGACTTTC
TRBV2,TRBJ2-2,NA,once,CASSEALRGTGELFF,TGTGCCAGCAGTGAAGCGCTTCGGGGCACCGGGGAGCTGTTTTTT
TRBV9,TRBJ2-3,NA,NA,CASSVQGTDTQYF,TGTGCCAGCAGCGTTCAGGGCACAGATACGCAGTATTTT
TRBV7-9,TRBJ2-2,NA,NA,CASPNRATNTGELFF,TGTGCCAGCCCGAACAGGGCGACGAACACCGGGGAGCTGTTTTTT
TRBV10-1,TRBJ2-7,TRBD2,once,CASRVGLAATYEQYF,TGCGCCAGCAGGGTGGGACTAGCGGCAACCTACGAGCAGTACTTC
TRBV7-3,TRBJ1-2,NA,NA,CASSLTGGDFYYGYTF,TGTGCCAGCAGCTTAACAGGCGGCGACTTCTACTATGGCTACACCTTC
TRBV4-1,TRBJ2-2,TRBD2,NA,CASSPFAGGRSGELFF,TGCGCCAGCAGCCCTTTTGCGGGGGGGCGGTCCGGGGAGCTGTTTTTT
TRBV28,TRBJ1-2,NA,NA,CASSLSYYGYTF,TGTGCCAGCAGTTTATCCTACTATGGCTACACCTTC
TRBV3-1/TRBV3-2,TRBJ2-1,TRBD2,NA,CASSPGLAGHTSYNEQFF,TGTGCCAGCAGCCCAGGGCTAGCGGGACACACCTCCTACAATGAGCAGTTCTTC
TRBV5-6,TRBJ2-5,TRBD2,NA,CASSLGLAGGRETQYF,TGTGCCAGCAGCTTGGGCCTAGCGGGAGGTAGGGAGACCCAGTACTTC
TRBV6-1,TRBJ2-3,TRBD2,NA,CASSVAGSGGLDTQYF,TGTGCCAGCAGTGTTGCCGGTAGCGGGGGGTTAGATACGCAGTATTTT
TRBV7-9,TRBJ1-1,NA,NA,CASSFGDTRWPGAFF,TGTGCCAGCAGCTTCGGGGACACCCGGTGGCCGGGCGCTTTCTTT
TRBV18,TRBJ1-4,NA,NA,CASSPSGGRGEKLFF,TGTGCCAGCTCACCATCGGGTGGCCGGGGGGAAAAACTGTTTTTT
TRBV2,TRBJ1-1,NA,NA,CASTSLGPGGDTEAFF,TGTGCCAGCACCTCCCTAGGTCCGGGAGGGGACACTGAAGCTTTCTTT
TRBV5-1,TRBJ2-1,NA,NA,CASSFGGRNEQFF,TGCGCCAGCAGCTTTGGGGGCCGCAATGAGCAGTTCTTC
TRBV4-3,TRBJ1-2,NA,NA,CASSQVGAQYGYTF,TGCGCCAGCAGCCAAGTAGGGGCGCAATATGGCTACACCTTC
TRBV6-5,TRBJ1-2,NA,NA,CASTPRGAYPRGYTF,TGTGCCAGCACCCCCCGGGGGGCCTACCCAAGAGGCTACACCTTC
TRBV28,TRBJ2-7,NA,NA,CASSSGRYEQYF,TGTGCCAGCAGTTCAGGGCGCTACGAGCAGTACTTC
TRBV5-1,TRBJ1-2,NA,NA,CASSLGGSNYGYTF,TGCGCCAGCAGCTTGGGAGGCAGCAACTATGGCTACACCTTC
TRBV5-1,TRBJ2-2,NA,NA,CATSPRQVNTGELFF,TGCGCCACCTCGCCACGACAGGTCAACACCGGGGAGCTGTTTTTT
TRBV12-3/TRBV12-4,TRBJ2-7,TRBD1,NA,CASRPGQRTEQYF,TGTGCCAGCAGGCCGGGACAGAGAACCGAGCAGTACTTC
TRBV4-2,TRBJ1-4,NA,once,CASSQESSQGNEKLFF,TGTGCCAGCAGCCAAGAGAGTTCACAGGGTAATGAAAAACTGTTTTTT
TRBV24-1,TRBJ2-2,NA,NA,CATSGASGELFF,TGTGCCACCAGTGGGGCGAGCGGGGAGCTGTTTTTT
TRBV7-8,TRBJ2-6,TRBD2,NA,CASTSRRGILSGANVLTF,TGTGCCAGCACCTCGAGGCGGGGGATCTTATCTGGGGCCAACGTCCTGACTTTC
TRBV27,TRBJ2-7,NA,NA,CASSWGGGVIYEQYF,TGTGCCAGCAGTTGGGGGGGCGGTGTGATCTACGAGCAGTACTTC
TRBV18,TRBJ1-2,NA,NA,CASSAGQLYGYTF,TGTGCCAGCTCCGCAGGACAGCTTTATGGCTACACCTTC
TRBV12-3/TRBV12-4,TRBJ2-5,NA,NA,CASSLSGETQYF,TGTGCCAGCAGCCTCTCGGGGGAGACCCAGTACTTC
TRBV5-4,TRBJ2-2,NA,NA,CASRPTRDSGGGTGELFF,TGTGCCAGCAGACCAACTAGGGATAGCGGAGGAGGGACCGGGGAGCTGTTTTTT